The 5 T cell receptor beta chains given below trace back to one sample, sequenced in a study of T cell responses to AZD1222 COVID-19 vaccine. Here immunoSEQ multiplex PCR was the method, and the copy in TCRdb shows in-frame clones only, minus some. This table holds 80,000 to 100,000 clones, more than 80% found once. Sample: peripheral blood, taken on day 0 of AZD1222 vaccination. The source of these receptors is an adult in good health.

As DNA, the CDR3 is TGTGCCAGCAGTGAATTTCCGGGAAGGGACTACGAGCAGTACTTC. It is translated as CASSEFPGRDYEQYF. The gene calls are TRBV6-1 and TRBJ2-7, with a weak D call TRBD2 (5 bases). Germline-derived CDR1 and CDR2 are MNHNS and SASEGT. V was clipped by 2 bases and J by 3 bases, with 14 bases between them. The CDR3 spans 15 residues.

Concerning this clone: This CDR3 is also generated by other DNA sequences in the sample. V is TRBV5-6 and J is TRBJ1-5; 9 positions agree with TRBD1. The germline V gene has CDR1 SGHDT and CDR2 YYEEEE. This CDR3 region has 14 residues. V trimming: 2 bases; J trimming: 7 bases; junction bases outside the gene matches: 4. This chain's CDR3 is CASSLQGAGQPQHF. The DNA of the CDR3 is TGTGCCAGCAGCTTACAGGGGGCAGGGCAGCCCCAGCATTTT.

The J gene is TRBJ2-3, the V gene TRBV11-2; D not resolved. Germline-derived CDR1 and CDR2 are SGHAT and FQNNGV. CDR3 length equals 14 residues. V lost 5 bases and J 1 base, leaving 10 bases between the germline ends. The CDR3 is CASSDPGRTDTQYF. The CDR3 DNA reads as TGTGCCAGCAGCGACCCCGGGCGCACAGATACGCAGTATTTT. The full variable domain, completed using reference TRBV11-2 and TRBJ2-3, is EAGVAQSPRYKIIEKRQSVAFWCNPISGHATLYWYQQILGQGPKLLIQFQNNGVVDDSQLPKDRFSAERLKGVDSTLKIQPAKLEDSAVYLCASSDPGRTDTQYFGPGTRLTVL.

The chain combines TRBV10-3 with TRBJ2-7; D is possibly TRBD1 (6 bases). Germline CDR1 is ENHRY and CDR2 is SYGVKD. V was shortened by 2 bases and J by 2 bases, with 10 bases between the two germline ends. The CDR3 runs to 14 residues. CDR3 sequence reads: CAISEQGFPYEQYF. DNA for the CDR3: TGTGCCATCAGTGAGCAGGGGTTCCCCTACGAGCAGTACTTC.

The chain has TRBV7-3 and TRBJ1-1; no definite D call. CDR3 size: 13 residues. The germline V and J ends were trimmed by 5 bases and 1 base, with 8 bases remaining between them. Germline lookup yields CDR1 SGHTA and CDR2 FQGTGA. The CDR3 is CASSAQPNTEAFF. The CDR3 DNA reads TGTGCCAGCAGCGCACAACCGAACACTGAAGCTTTCTTT.